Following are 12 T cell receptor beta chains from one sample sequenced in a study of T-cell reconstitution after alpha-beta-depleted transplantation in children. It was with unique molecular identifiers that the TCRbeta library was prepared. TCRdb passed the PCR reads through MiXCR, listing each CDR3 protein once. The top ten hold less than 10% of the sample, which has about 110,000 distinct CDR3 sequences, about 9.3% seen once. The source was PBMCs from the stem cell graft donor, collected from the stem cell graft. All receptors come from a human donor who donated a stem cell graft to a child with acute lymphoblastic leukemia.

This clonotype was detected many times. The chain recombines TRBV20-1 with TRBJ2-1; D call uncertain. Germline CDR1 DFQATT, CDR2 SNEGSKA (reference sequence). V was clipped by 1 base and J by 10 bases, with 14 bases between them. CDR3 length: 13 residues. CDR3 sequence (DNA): TGCAGTGCTAGAGGGCAGTTAGGTGGCGAGCAGTTCTTC. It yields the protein CSARGQLGGEQFF.

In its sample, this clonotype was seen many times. CDR3 amino acids: CASSSYRAGDTQYF. The CDR3 DNA reads TGTGCCAGCAGCTCGTACCGGGCAGGGGATACGCAGTATTTT. This chain uses TRBV7-2 with TRBJ2-3; tentatively, D is TRBD1 (5 bases). V was trimmed by 4 bases and J by 6 bases, leaving 14 bases between them. Germline values: CDR1 SGHTA, CDR2 FQGNSA. This CDR3 spans 14 amino acids.

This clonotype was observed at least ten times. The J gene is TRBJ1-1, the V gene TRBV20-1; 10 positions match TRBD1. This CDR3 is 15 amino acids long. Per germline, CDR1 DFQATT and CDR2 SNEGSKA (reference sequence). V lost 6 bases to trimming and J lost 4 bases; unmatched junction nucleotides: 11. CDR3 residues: CSAPGTGVVGTEAFF. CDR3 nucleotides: TGCAGTGCCCCCGGGACAGGGGTTGTCGGCACTGAAGCTTTCTTT.

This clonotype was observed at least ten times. CDR3 sequence reads: CASTLSGQPQHF. In DNA form, the CDR3 reads TGTGCCAGTACCCTTAGCGGTCAGCCCCAGCATTTT. The rearrangement links TRBV19 to TRBJ1-5; the D is unclear. The CDR3 sequence is 12 residues long. Germline-derived CDR1 and CDR2 are LNHDA and SQIVND (reference sequence). V lost 7 bases, J lost 6 bases, and 10 bases lay in between.

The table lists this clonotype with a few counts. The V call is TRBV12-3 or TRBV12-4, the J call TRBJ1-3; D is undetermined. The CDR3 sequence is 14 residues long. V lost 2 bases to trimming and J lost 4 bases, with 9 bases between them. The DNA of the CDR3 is TGTGCCAGCAGTTTACGACCGTCCGGAAACACCATATATTTT. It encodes CASSLRPSGNTIYF.

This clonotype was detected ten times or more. CDR3 DNA: TGTGCCAGCAGCGGTGGACAGGGAGTCTCCTACGAGCAGTACTTC. Its translation: CASSGGQGVSYEQYF. The chain couples TRBV7-9 to TRBJ2-7; 8 bases are a match to TRBD1. CDR1 is SEHNR and CDR2 is FQNEAQ in the germline V gene (reference sequence). The CDR3 runs to 15 residues. V shed 5 bases, J shed 0 bases, and the junction held 6 bases outside the gene matches.

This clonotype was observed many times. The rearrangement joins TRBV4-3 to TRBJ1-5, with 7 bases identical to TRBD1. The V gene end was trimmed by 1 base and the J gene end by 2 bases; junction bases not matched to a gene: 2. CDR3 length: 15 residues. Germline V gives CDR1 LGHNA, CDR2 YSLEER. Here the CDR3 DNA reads TGCGCCAGCAGCCAAGGTACAGGGGGCAATCAGCCCCAGCATTTT. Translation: CASSQGTGGNQPQHF.

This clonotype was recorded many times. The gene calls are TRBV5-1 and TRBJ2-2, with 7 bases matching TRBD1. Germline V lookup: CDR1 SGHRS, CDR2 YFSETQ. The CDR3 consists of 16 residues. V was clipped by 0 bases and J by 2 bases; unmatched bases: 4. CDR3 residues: CASSLVTGRNTGELFF. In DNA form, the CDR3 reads TGCGCCAGCAGCTTGGTGACAGGGAGAAACACCGGGGAGCTGTTTTTT.

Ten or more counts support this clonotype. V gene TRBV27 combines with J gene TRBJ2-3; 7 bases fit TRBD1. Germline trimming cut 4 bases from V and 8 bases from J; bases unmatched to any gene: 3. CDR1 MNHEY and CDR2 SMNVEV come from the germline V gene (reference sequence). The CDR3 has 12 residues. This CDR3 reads CASSSQGSTQYF. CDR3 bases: TGTGCCAGCAGTTCACAGGGGAGTACGCAGTATTTT.

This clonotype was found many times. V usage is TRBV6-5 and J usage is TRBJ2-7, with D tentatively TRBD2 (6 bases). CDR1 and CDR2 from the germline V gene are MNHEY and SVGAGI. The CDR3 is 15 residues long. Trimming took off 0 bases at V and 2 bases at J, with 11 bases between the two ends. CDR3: CASSYSRSGAYEQYF. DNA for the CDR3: TGTGCCAGCAGTTACTCTAGGTCGGGGGCCTACGAGCAGTACTTC.

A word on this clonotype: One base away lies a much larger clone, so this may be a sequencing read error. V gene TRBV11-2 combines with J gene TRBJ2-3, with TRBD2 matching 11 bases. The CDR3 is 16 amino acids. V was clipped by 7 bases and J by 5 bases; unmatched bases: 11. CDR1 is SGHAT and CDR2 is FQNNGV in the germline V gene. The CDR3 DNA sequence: TGTGCCAGCATCCGTATAGCGGGAGGGCCCGGAGATACGCAGTATTTT. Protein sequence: CASIRIAGGPGDTQYF.

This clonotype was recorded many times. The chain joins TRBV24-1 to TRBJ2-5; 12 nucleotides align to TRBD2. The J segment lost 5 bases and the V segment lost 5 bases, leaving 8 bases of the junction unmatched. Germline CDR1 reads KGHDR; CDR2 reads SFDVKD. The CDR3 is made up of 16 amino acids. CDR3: CATSVHGLAGIETQYF. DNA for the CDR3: TGTGCCACCAGTGTCCACGGACTAGCGGGAATTGAGACCCAGTACTTC.